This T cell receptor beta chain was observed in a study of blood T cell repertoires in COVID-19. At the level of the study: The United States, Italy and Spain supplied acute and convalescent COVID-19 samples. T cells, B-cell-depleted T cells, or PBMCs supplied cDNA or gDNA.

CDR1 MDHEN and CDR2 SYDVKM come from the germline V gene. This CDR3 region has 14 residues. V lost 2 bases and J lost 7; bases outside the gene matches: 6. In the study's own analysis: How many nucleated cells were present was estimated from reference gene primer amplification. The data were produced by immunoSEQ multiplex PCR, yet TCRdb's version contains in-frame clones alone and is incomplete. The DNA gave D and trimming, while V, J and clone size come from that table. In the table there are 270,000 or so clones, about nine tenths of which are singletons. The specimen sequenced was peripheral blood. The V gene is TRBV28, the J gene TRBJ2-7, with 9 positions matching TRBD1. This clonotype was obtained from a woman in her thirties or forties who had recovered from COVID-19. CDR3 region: CASSLGTGLSEQYF. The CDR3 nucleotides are TGTGCCAGCAGTTTAGGGACAGGGTTAAGTGAGCAGTACTTC.